The 14 T cell receptor beta chains given below trace back to one sample, sequenced in a study of vaccination effects on CD4 cells after COVID-19. These TCRs' antigens remain unknown. Antigen-specific CD4+ T cells were expanded with viral peptide pools in the ViraFEST assay before sequencing. The authors isolated CD4+ T cells after around 9 days of culture. Participants were vaccinated with two doses of either the BNT162b2 or mRNA-1273 vaccine. Here immunoSEQ multiplex PCR was the method, and the copy in TCRdb shows in-frame clones only, minus some. The table lists tens of thousands of clones, about 78% of them singletons. Sequenced here: CD4+ T cells from PBMCs cultured with HCoV-OC43 spike peptides, sampled after COVID-19 vaccination. The subset denotes: HCoV-OC43 spike overlapping peptide pool stimulation. These receptors were obtained from a human donor who received a COVID-19 vaccine.

V gene TRBV5-1 combines with J gene TRBJ2-2, with D possibly TRBD2 on 7 matching bases. In germline, CDR1 is SGHRS, CDR2 YFSETQ. V shed 1 base and J shed 5 bases, with 12 bases lying between them. The length of the CDR3 is 15 residues. The CDR3 loop reads CASSLRGAETGELFF. The CDR3 nucleotides are TGCGCCAGCAGCTTGCGGGGGGCCGAAACCGGGGAGCTGTTTTTT.

This clone has just one count. CDR3 nucleotide sequence: TGTGCCAGCAGTCCCTCGGGATATGGCTACACCTTC. Translating it yields CASSPSGYGYTF. This chain connects TRBV6-5 to TRBJ1-2; D not resolved. CDR3 size: 12 residues. V was trimmed by 5 bases and J by 5 bases, leaving 9 bases between them. The germline CDR1 and CDR2 sequences are MNHEY and SVGAGI.

The rearrangement links TRBV9 to TRBJ2-2; the D is unclear. Germline V gene sequence: CDR1 SGDLS, CDR2 YYNGEE. The V end lost 0 bases, the J end lost 5 bases, and 11 bases lay between the germline ends. The CDR3 totals 15 residues. The CDR3 here is CASSVDPTLTGELFF. CDR3 sequence (DNA): TGTGCCAGCAGCGTAGACCCAACCCTGACCGGGGAGCTGTTTTTT.

The chain combines TRBV6-5 with TRBJ1-1; D not resolved. V was clipped by 4 bases and J by 10 bases, with 22 bases between them. Germline CDR1 and CDR2: MNHEY and SVGAGI. This CDR3 is built from 15 residues. CDR3 in amino acids: CASSSEVGRSAGAFF. The CDR3 region has the DNA TGTGCCAGCAGTTCCGAAGTCGGACGCTCAGCTGGAGCTTTCTTT.

The chain uses TRBV7-9 and TRBJ2-5; 10 bases map to TRBD1. This CDR3 is 16 amino acids long. The germline V gene has CDR1 SEHNR and CDR2 FQNEAQ (reference sequence). Trimming removed 6 bases from V and 3 bases from J; junction bases left unmatched: 10. The CDR3 nucleotides are TGTGCCAGCAGTCGTTATCTTGGACAGGGGGAAGAGACCCAGTACTTC. Translating gives CASSRYLGQGEETQYF.

This clone was seen only once. The chain has TRBV27 and TRBJ2-3, with TRBD2 identical over 11 bases. The CDR3 runs to 14 residues. Germline V gene sequence: CDR1 MNHEY, CDR2 SMNVEV (reference sequence). Trimming at V came to 6 bases and at J to 7 bases, leaving 6 bases not matched to a gene. CDR3 nucleotide sequence: TGTGCCAGCAGGCGTAGCGGGGGGGCGAATACGCAGTATTTT. This translates into CASRRSGGANTQYF.

The J gene is TRBJ1-6, the V gene TRBV25-1; D is undetermined. Trimming stripped 2 bases from V and 5 bases from J, with 4 bases between. Per germline, CDR1 MGHDK and CDR2 SYGVNS. The CDR3 is 13 amino acids. CDR3 bases: TGTGCCAGCAGTGAACGGGATAATTCACCCCTCCACTTT. This encodes CASSERDNSPLHF.

The rearrangement uses TRBV6-5 and TRBJ1-3; no definite D call. Germline lookup yields CDR1 MNHEY and CDR2 SVGAGI. The CDR3 runs to 13 residues. Deletions cut 6 bases from V and 0 bases from J, with 6 bases between. The CDR3 DNA reads TGTGCCAGCAGCCCCCCCTCTGGAAACACCATATATTTT. It translates to CASSPPSGNTIYF.

The sample holds one count of this clone. This chain links TRBV5-6 with TRBJ1-2; 8 bases map to TRBD1. The CDR3 loop spans 14 amino acids. Losses at the gene ends were 4 bases for V and 7 bases for J; bases not matched to a gene: 9. Germline V lookup: CDR1 SGHDT, CDR2 YYEEEE. The CDR3 sequence: CASSTGQGAGGYTF. The CDR3 DNA sequence: TGTGCCAGCAGCACCGGACAGGGTGCCGGTGGCTACACCTTC. Full variable domain (outside the CDR3, taken from reference TRBV5-6 and TRBJ1-2): DAGVTQSPTHLIKTRGQQVTLRCSPKSGHDTVSWYQQALGQGPQFIFQYYEEEERQRGNFPDRFSGHQFPNYSSELNVNALLLGDSALYLCASSTGQGAGGYTFGSGTRLTVV.

V and J are TRBV11-3 and TRBJ2-3; D is possibly TRBD2 (7 bases). The germline V gene has CDR1 SGHNT and CDR2 YENEEA. The CDR3 contains 15 residues. The V gene lost 3 bases and the J gene lost 6 bases, with 16 bases spanning the gap. DNA for the CDR3: TGTGCCAGCAGCTTGGGATCAGGGAGGGGGGATACGCAGTATTTT. Protein product: CASSLGSGRGDTQYF.

This rearrangement joins TRBV10-3 to TRBJ1-5, with D hard to call. The CDR3 is made up of 12 amino acids. CDR1 is ENHRY, CDR2 SYGVKD, per germline. The V and J ends lost 10 bases and 4 bases respectively, with 11 bases between them. DNA of the CDR3: TGTGCCACTGGTTCTAATAATCAGCCCCAGCATTTT. Translation: CATGSNNQPQHF.

The V gene is TRBV19, the J gene TRBJ1-1; tentatively, D is TRBD1 (5 bases). Trimming stripped 3 bases from V and 0 bases from J, with 23 bases between. Germline V CDR1 and CDR2: LNHDA, SQIVND (reference sequence). The CDR3 consists of 19 residues. CDR3 nucleotide sequence: TGTGCCAGTAGTATCCCCCCTTGGCGTGCCCAGGGAGTGAACACTGAAGCTTTCTTT. This translates into CASSIPPWRAQGVNTEAFF.

This chain joins TRBV14 and TRBJ2-5, with a weak D call TRBD1 (5 bases). Trimming shortened V by 4 bases and J by 0 bases, and 12 bases separated the two germline ends. CDR1 and CDR2 from the germline V gene are SGHDN and FVKESK. This CDR3 region has 15 residues. This chain's CDR3 is CASSRSGHYQETQYF. In DNA, the CDR3 is TGTGCCAGCAGCCGTTCCGGACATTACCAAGAGACCCAGTACTTC.

The CDR3 loop is CASSRGAGGEQYV. The DNA for the CDR3 is TGCGCCAGCAGCAGAGGCGCGGGGGGCGAGCAGTACGTC. V gene TRBV10-2 combines with J gene TRBJ2-7; 8 bases match TRBD2. The CDR3 loop spans 13 amino acids. Germline V gene data show CDR1 as WSHSY and CDR2 as SAAADI. V was clipped by 6 bases and J by 6 bases; unmatched bases: 7.